The 32 T cell receptor beta chains given below trace back to one sample, sequenced in a study of cytomegalovirus exposure and HLA in healthy donors listed by TCRdb under 2017. Library creation used the immunoSEQ multiplex PCR assay. The multiplex PCR relied on a mix of 60 forward primers for TCR Vbeta segments and 13 reverse primers for TCR Jbeta segments. The table comes from immuneACCESS by way of TCRdb, which keeps in-frame sequences with V and J called. Part of the clones is missing from these tables; in studies checked, under half for an unresolved V gene and the rest for unknown reasons. The table for this sample lists about 150,000 clones; 75% to 90% of them were counted only once. The ten largest account for about 2% of the sample. The sequenced sample was PBMCs. Source of these receptors: a male donor in good health and CMV-seronegative.

This chain joins TRBV5-4 and TRBJ2-5; TRBD1 might be the D (6 bases). V was clipped by 6 bases and J by 5 bases, with 14 bases between them. Germline V CDR1 and CDR2: SGHNT, YYREEE (reference sequence). CDR3 length equals 13 residues. The DNA for the CDR3 is TGTGCCAGCACGGACCGAAGGGGGGAGACCCAGTACTTC. This codes for CASTDRRGETQYF.

J is TRBJ1-4 and V is TRBV2; D might be TRBD1 (6 bases). V was shortened by 4 bases and J by 8 bases, with 20 bases between the two germline ends. CDR3 length: 16 residues. Germline V lookup: CDR1 SNHLY, CDR2 FYNNEI. CDR3 residues: CASSASGTSIREKLFF. The CDR3 region has the DNA TGTGCCAGCAGTGCTTCCGGGACATCCATAAGGGAAAAACTGTTTTTT. Looking up the rest from reference TRBV2 and TRBJ1-4 gives the full variable domain: EPEVTQTPSHQVTQMGQEVILRCVPISNHLYFYWYRQILGQKVEFLVSFYNNEISEKSEIFDDQFSVERPDGSNFTLKIRSTKLEDSAMYFCASSASGTSIREKLFFGSGTQLSVL.

The chain combines TRBV2 with TRBJ1-1; D not resolved. This CDR3 comprises 14 residues. Germline CDR1 reads SNHLY; CDR2 reads FYNNEI. V was clipped by 7 bases and J by 0 bases, with 12 bases between them. The CDR3 protein is CASTGVTMNTEAFF. CDR3 coding DNA: TGTGCCAGCACCGGGGTGACGATGAACACTGAAGCTTTCTTT.

The chain joins TRBV7-6 to TRBJ2-3; 7 bases align to TRBD2. V dropped 5 bases and J dropped 3; count of bases not matched to a gene: 11. The CDR3 is made up of 16 amino acids. Germline CDR1 and CDR2: SGHVS and FNYEAQ. The CDR3 bases are TGTGCCAGCAGCCCAGGACTAGATCAGCGGACAGATACGCAGTATTTT. Translation: CASSPGLDQRTDTQYF.

The chain carries TRBV5-4 and TRBJ2-7; 12 bases map to TRBD1. Per germline, CDR1 SGHNT and CDR2 YYREEE (reference sequence). Trimming removed 1 base from V and 4 bases from J; junction bases left unmatched: 9. The CDR3 is made up of 17 amino acids. The CDR3 DNA follows: TGTGCCAGCAGCTTGCAGGGACAGGGGGCCCGTAGGTACGAGCAGTACTTC. Its translation is CASSLQGQGARRYEQYF. The whole variable domain, filled in from reference TRBV5-4 and TRBJ2-7, reads ETGVTQSPTHLIKTRGQQVTLRCSSQSGHNTVSWYQQALGQGPQFIFQYYREEENGRGNFPPRFSGLQFPNYSSELNVNALELDDSALYLCASSLQGQGARRYEQYFGPGTRLTVT.

J is TRBJ2-3 and V is TRBV10-1, with D perhaps TRBD2 (6 bases). Germline V lookup: CDR1 WNHNN, CDR2 SYGVQD (reference sequence). The CDR3 has 15 amino acids. V was shortened by 3 bases and J by 4 bases, with 14 bases between the two germline ends. As DNA, the CDR3 is TGCGCCAGCAGTGACCCCCGGCGGGGTGCAGATACGCAGTATTTT. This sequence encodes CASSDPRRGADTQYF.

The chain recombines TRBV2 with TRBJ1-2; unclear D gene. Germline loops: CDR1 SNHLY, CDR2 FYNNEI. CDR3 size: 13 residues. Trimming cost V 7 bases and J 8 bases, with 17 bases left between them. The CDR3 spells CASIGPYPGGYTF. Here the CDR3 DNA reads TGTGCCAGCATAGGGCCCTATCCGGGGGGCTACACCTTC.

The table lists this clone with a count of one. This chain links TRBV5-1 with TRBJ2-7, with D perhaps matching TRBD1 (6 bases). The germline gives CDR1 SGHRS, CDR2 YFSETQ. The V end lost 0 bases, the J end lost 0 bases, and 10 bases lay between the germline ends. CDR3 length equals 15 residues. The CDR3 bases are TGCGCCAGCAGCTTGGACAGGGAGAGCTCCTACGAGCAGTACTTC. Translated: CASSLDRESSYEQYF.

A note on this clone: Other nucleotide sequences in the sample specify the same CDR3. This sequence joins TRBV9 and TRBJ2-7, with D possibly being TRBD2 (5 bases). The CDR3 spans 14 residues. V gave up 0 bases and J gave up 1 base, with 8 bases separating them. Germline values: CDR1 SGDLS, CDR2 YYNGEE. The CDR3 here is CASSVGGESYEQYF. CDR3 DNA: TGTGCCAGCAGCGTAGGGGGAGAGTCCTACGAGCAGTACTTC.

This chain links TRBV27 with TRBJ2-7; weak D call: TRBD2 (6 bases). Germline-derived CDR1 and CDR2 are MNHEY and SMNVEV (reference sequence). Deletions cut 4 bases from V and 0 bases from J, with 7 bases between. This CDR3 comprises 13 residues. Here the CDR3 reads CASSWGLSYEQYF. Here the CDR3 DNA reads TGTGCCAGCAGTTGGGGACTCTCCTACGAGCAGTACTTC.

The chain recombines TRBV10-1 with TRBJ2-5; D remains ambiguous. This CDR3 region has 14 residues. Germline assignment: CDR1 WNHNN and CDR2 SYGVQD (reference sequence). V was clipped by 0 bases and J by 4 bases, with 9 bases between them. The CDR3 loop reads CASSESYSSETQYF. The CDR3 DNA is TGCGCCAGCAGTGAGTCATACTCTTCAGAGACCCAGTACTTC.

The J gene is TRBJ1-5, the V gene TRBV18; D is possibly TRBD1 (5 bases). The CDR3 contains 16 residues. V lost 2 bases to trimming and J lost 3 bases, with 14 bases between them. Germline-derived CDR1 and CDR2 are KGHSH and LQKENI. The CDR3 coding sequence is TGTGCCAGCTCACCAAATGTACAGGTAGCCAATCAGCCCCAGCATTTT. Its protein is CASSPNVQVANQPQHF.

This chain connects TRBV28 to TRBJ1-4, with D hard to call. The CDR3 length is 13 residues. CDR1 MDHEN and CDR2 SYDVKM come from the germline V gene. V lost 5 bases, J lost 7 bases, and 11 bases lay in between. The chain's CDR3 is CASSPDMGEKLFF. CDR3 nucleotides: TGTGCCAGCAGTCCCGACATGGGTGAAAAACTGTTTTTT. Combining the CDR3 with reference TRBV28 and TRBJ1-4 gives the whole variable domain DVKVTQSSRYLVKRTGEKVFLECVQDMDHENMFWYRQDPGLGLRLIYFSYDVKMKEKGDIPEGYSVSREKKERFSLILESASTNQTSMYLCASSPDMGEKLFFGSGTQLSVL.

This clone was detected only a few times. The chain joins TRBV9 to TRBJ2-1; D is perhaps TRBD2 (6 bases). This CDR3 has 13 residues. CDR1 and CDR2 (germline): SGDLS, YYNGEE. V was clipped by 4 bases and J by 9 bases, with 14 bases between them. The DNA for the CDR3 is TGTGCCAGCAGCCCCGGGGGACGGATTGAGCAGTTCTTC. Its protein is CASSPGGRIEQFF.

The chain couples TRBV10-3 to TRBJ2-3; TRBD2 aligns across 10 bases. Losses at the gene ends were 7 bases for V and 3 bases for J; bases not matched to a gene: 1. This CDR3 is 13 amino acids long. Germline V CDR1 and CDR2: ENHRY, SYGVKD. CDR3 bases: TGTGCCATCACTAGCGGGGGAACAGATACGCAGTATTTT. This encodes CAITSGGTDTQYF.

The genes are TRBV2 and TRBJ1-2; D is perhaps TRBD1 (6 bases). Per germline, CDR1 SNHLY and CDR2 FYNNEI. Trimming left V 7 bases short and J 8 bases short, with 20 bases between. The CDR3 length is 14 residues. As DNA, the CDR3 is TGTGCCAGCAACAAAGGAGACAGGTCCGGCGGCTACACCTTC. Translation: CASNKGDRSGGYTF.

The V call is TRBV6-6, the J call TRBJ2-7; a possible D gene is TRBD1 (6 bases). This CDR3 has 15 amino acids. V lost 5 bases and J lost 3, with 17 bases in between. CDR1 MNHNY and CDR2 SVGAGI come from the germline V gene (reference sequence). The CDR3 DNA is TGTGCCAGCAGTCATCCGACGACAGGTTTCTACGAGCAGTACTTC. This sequence encodes CASSHPTTGFYEQYF.

This clone has just a few counts. The chain is built from TRBV18 and TRBJ2-2; tentative D call: TRBD1 (6 bases). The CDR3 has 14 amino acids. Germline values: CDR1 KGHSH, CDR2 LQKENI. V lost 5 bases to trimming and J lost 4 bases, with 11 bases between them. The CDR3 DNA follows: TGTGCCAGCTCAGCCGACAGGAGCACCGGGGAGCTGTTTTTT. It translates to CASSADRSTGELFF.

The J gene is TRBJ1-5, the V gene TRBV5-6, with 8 bases lining up with TRBD1. The CDR3 is 15 residues long. Germline lookup yields CDR1 SGHDT and CDR2 YYEEEE. V gave up 2 bases and J gave up 7 bases; unmatched junction bases: 8. The CDR3 DNA reads as TGTGCCAGCAGCTTCCCGCAGGGGGCCCACCAGCCCCAGCATTTT. Its translation: CASSFPQGAHQPQHF.

The chain joins TRBV9 to TRBJ2-7, with a possible D match to TRBD2 (6 bases). Trimming took off 2 bases at V and 5 bases at J, with 20 bases between the two ends. The CDR3 spans 16 residues. The V gene's germline CDR1 is SGDLS and CDR2 YYNGEE. The CDR3 is CASSVMGGTGFDEQYF. CDR3 bases: TGTGCCAGCAGCGTTATGGGAGGCACGGGCTTCGACGAGCAGTACTTC.

The V call is TRBV10-3, the J call TRBJ2-2, with TRBD1 as a possible D gene (7 bases). V was shortened by 2 bases and J by 3 bases, with 10 bases between the two germline ends. CDR1 and CDR2 from the germline V gene are ENHRY and SYGVKD. The CDR3 runs to 15 residues. The CDR3 spells CAISEVRGDTGELFF. The CDR3 DNA is TGTGCCATCAGTGAGGTCAGGGGGGACACCGGGGAGCTGTTTTTT.

The chain carries TRBV11-2 and TRBJ2-5; 7 bases are shared with TRBD2. The CDR3 has 17 amino acids. The ends lost 5 bases at V and 5 bases at J; junction bases unmatched: 17. Germline lookup yields CDR1 SGHAT and CDR2 FQNNGV. In DNA, the CDR3 is TGTGCCAGCAGCAAAGTCGGTGGACTAGGAGGGCGGGAGACCCAGTACTTC. This codes for CASSKVGGLGGRETQYF.

The DNA of the CDR3 is TGCGCCAGCAGCCAAGGACCGGGAGCGGGGGGTTACAATGAGCAGTTCTTC. This translates into CASSQGPGAGGYNEQFF. This chain joins TRBV4-3 and TRBJ2-1; TRBD2 aligns across 9 bases. Trimming cost V 1 base and J 4 bases; bases outside gene matches: 8. Looked up from germline, CDR1 is LGHNA and CDR2 is YSLEER. The CDR3 totals 17 residues.

CDR3 in amino acids: CASQGPRTDTQYF. CDR3 bases: TGTGCCAGTCAGGGCCCAAGGACAGATACGCAGTATTTT. The gene calls are TRBV5-8 and TRBJ2-3; D possibly corresponds to TRBD1 (5 bases). V was pared by 8 bases and J by 3 bases, with 13 bases between. Germline CDR1 and CDR2: SGHTS and YDEGEE. The CDR3 length is 13 residues.

This sequence joins TRBV5-6 and TRBJ1-4; 8 nucleotides match TRBD1. CDR3 length: 15 residues. Germline CDR1 reads SGHDT; CDR2 reads YYEEEE. J lost 4 bases, V lost 1 base, and 3 bases had no gene match. CDR3 DNA: TGTGCCAGCAGCTTGTTTGGACAGGGTAATGAAAAACTGTTTTTT. This encodes CASSLFGQGNEKLFF.

This chain links TRBV18 with TRBJ1-3, with TRBD1 identical over 7 bases. Germline V lookup: CDR1 KGHSH, CDR2 LQKENI. CDR3 size: 14 residues. The junction had 7 bases not matched to a gene; V was cut back by 3 bases and J by 8 bases. CDR3 bases: TGTGCCAGCTCACCGAGGGGGCAAGTGGACACCATATATTTT. This sequence encodes CASSPRGQVDTIYF.

The rearrangement uses TRBV15 and TRBJ2-1, with D possibly TRBD2 on 6 matching bases. The CDR3 consists of 14 residues. CDR1 LNHNV and CDR2 YYDKDF come from the germline V gene (reference sequence). Trimming stripped 8 bases from V and 8 bases from J, with 19 bases between. CDR3 bases: TGTGCCACCGCGGAGGGCTCTAAGGGAGATGAGCAGTTCTTC. It encodes CATAEGSKGDEQFF.

The chain combines TRBV2 with TRBJ2-3; D tentatively fits TRBD1 or TRBD2 (5 bases each). CDR3 length: 15 residues. Germline-derived CDR1 and CDR2 are SNHLY and FYNNEI. Trimming cost V 6 bases and J 8 bases, with 21 bases left between them. The CDR3 DNA is TGTGCCAGCAGGGAACAGGCAGTCTCACGGGGTACGCAGTATTTT. Translated, it gives CASREQAVSRGTQYF.

The CDR3 nucleotides are TGTGCCAGCAGGGTGGGACAGATAGCCAGGGGCTACACCTTC. Translating it yields CASRVGQIARGYTF. The chain couples TRBV2 to TRBJ1-2; 7 nucleotides agree with TRBD1. V dropped 6 bases and J dropped 8; count of bases not matched to a gene: 12. This CDR3 region has 14 residues. Germline values: CDR1 SNHLY, CDR2 FYNNEI.

In its sample, this clone was seen once. The chain couples TRBV5-1 to TRBJ2-5, with 8 bases lining up with TRBD1. The CDR3 consists of 16 residues. V shed 6 bases, J shed 4 bases, and the junction held 14 bases outside the gene matches. The V gene's germline CDR1 is SGHRS and CDR2 YFSETQ. The CDR3 loop reads CASKLLPGQGGETQYF. Written as DNA, the CDR3 is TGCGCCAGCAAGCTTTTACCTGGACAGGGAGGAGAGACCCAGTACTTC.

The chain uses TRBV7-2 and TRBJ2-3, with 13 nucleotides matching TRBD2. The CDR3 has 17 amino acids. Germline CDR1 SGHTA, CDR2 FQGNSA. V dropped 4 bases and J dropped 2; count of bases not matched to a gene: 6. The CDR3 here is CASSSGLAGSTTDTQYF. The CDR3 DNA is TGTGCCAGCAGCTCGGGACTAGCGGGGTCCACCACAGATACGCAGTATTTT.

The J gene is TRBJ1-2, the V gene TRBV6-6; 9 bases line up with TRBD1. This CDR3 has 12 amino acids. The V gene end was trimmed by 10 bases and the J gene end by 7 bases; junction bases not matched to a gene: 7. Germline lookup yields CDR1 MNHNY and CDR2 SVGAGI (reference sequence). The CDR3 loop is CATADRGGGYTF. CDR3 nucleotides: TGTGCCACCGCGGACAGGGGAGGTGGCTACACCTTC.